Below are 12 T cell receptor beta chains sequenced from a single sample in a study of beta chain features in type 1 diabetes. Sequenced material consisted of expressed TCRB transcripts (all of the isolated RNA was reverse transcribed). Clones were read by immunoSEQ multiplex PCR, and TCRdb kept only the in-frame ones, dropping some. The table shows a few hundred thousand clones, with more than 13% occurring only once. What was sequenced was naive CD4+ T cells from blood. Receptors were obtained from a woman between 18 and 30 years old in good health.

The chain employs TRBV18 and TRBJ2-1, with D perhaps TRBD1 (6 bases). CDR1 and CDR2 from the germline V gene are KGHSH and LQKENI. V was clipped by 2 bases and J by 1 base, with 12 bases between them. The CDR3 length is 16 residues. The CDR3 nucleotides read TGTGCCAGCTCACCATGGGAAGGGGGTTCCTACAATGAGCAGTTCTTC. Its translation: CASSPWEGGSYNEQFF.

This rearrangement joins TRBV27 to TRBJ2-3, with 8 nucleotides matching TRBD2. Per germline, CDR1 MNHEY and CDR2 SMNVEV (reference sequence). The CDR3 consists of 15 residues. Losses at the gene ends were 6 bases for V and 5 bases for J; bases not matched to a gene: 10. The CDR3 bases are TGTGCCAGCAGACGCCCCGTAGCGGGAAAAGATACGCAGTATTTT. Translated, it gives CASRRPVAGKDTQYF.

This chain uses TRBV4-1 with TRBJ2-1; the match to TRBD2 covers 11 bases. The CDR3 contains 15 residues. Unmatched junction bases numbered 2, after V lost 0 bases and J lost 7 bases. CDR1 MGHRA and CDR2 YSYEKL come from the germline V gene. CDR3 coding DNA: TGCGCCAGCAGCCAAGAAGGACTAGCGGGTAATGAGCAGTTCTTC. It encodes CASSQEGLAGNEQFF.

V is TRBV16 and J is TRBJ2-5; 7 nucleotides line up with TRBD1. In germline, CDR1 is KGHSY, CDR2 FQNENV. The CDR3 has 14 amino acids. J was trimmed by 6 bases and V by 2 bases; bases with no gene match: 6. The CDR3 sequence: CASSQLTGNQTQYF. The CDR3 coding sequence is TGTGCCAGCAGCCAACTGACAGGGAATCAGACCCAGTACTTC.

The chain couples TRBV2 to TRBJ2-3; TRBD1 agrees at 10 bases. J was trimmed by 6 bases and V by 10 bases; bases with no gene match: 7. Germline assignment: CDR1 SNHLY and CDR2 FYNNEI. The CDR3 extends over 13 amino acids. The CDR3 DNA reads as TGTGCCACCAAGGGACAGGGGACCGATACGCAGTATTTT. Translating it yields CATKGQGTDTQYF.

This chain connects TRBV27 to TRBJ2-5, with a weak D call TRBD2 (5 bases). Between the trimmed V and J ends, which lost 5 bases and 2 bases, there was a span of 12 bases. Looked up from germline, CDR1 is MNHEY and CDR2 is SMNVEV (reference sequence). The CDR3 runs to 14 residues. Here the CDR3 DNA reads TGTGCCAGCAGTCGGGGAGACACTCAAGAGACCCAGTACTTC. This translates into CASSRGDTQETQYF.

This clone was picked up a small number of times. The chain recombines TRBV5-1 with TRBJ2-1; 7 positions agree with TRBD1. V shed 4 bases, J shed 6 bases, and the junction held 10 bases outside the gene matches. The length of the CDR3 is 15 residues. Germline lookup yields CDR1 SGHRS and CDR2 YFSETQ. This CDR3 reads CASSPGQAALNEQFF. The CDR3 DNA follows: TGCGCCAGCAGCCCCGGACAGGCAGCTCTCAATGAGCAGTTCTTC.

This clone was counted between two and nine times. V is TRBV29-1 and J is TRBJ2-7; the match to TRBD1 covers 8 bases. The CDR3 is 12 amino acids. V shed 6 bases, J shed 7 bases, and the junction held 8 bases outside the gene matches. Looked up from germline, CDR1 is SQVTM and CDR2 is ANQGSEA. The CDR3, as DNA: TGCAGCGTGGTCGGACAGGGTTTTGAGCAGTACTTC. Translating it yields CSVVGQGFEQYF.

The DNA of the CDR3 is TGCAGCGCGAGCGTGGGGCCTAATGAAAAACTGTTTTTT. It is translated as CSASVGPNEKLFF. The rearrangement links TRBV29-1 to TRBJ1-4; D might be TRBD1 (5 bases). This CDR3 has 13 amino acids. The V gene lost 7 bases and the J gene lost 3 bases, with 12 bases spanning the gap. Germline lookup yields CDR1 SQVTM and CDR2 ANQGSEA. Complete variable domain (other parts from reference TRBV29-1 and TRBJ1-4): SAVISQKPSRDICQRGTSLTIQCQVDSQVTMMFWYRQQPGQSLTLIATANQGSEATYESGFVIDKFPISRPNLTFSTLTVSNMSPEDSSIYLCSASVGPNEKLFFGSGTQLSVL.

The chain joins TRBV11-2 to TRBJ2-7; TRBD1 is a possible D gene (6 bases). Germline loops: CDR1 SGHAT, CDR2 FQNNGV. Trimming took off 4 bases at V and 3 bases at J, with 10 bases between the two ends. There are 13 residues in the CDR3. CDR3 coding DNA: TGTGCCAGCAGCTCGGTGGACAGCTACGAGCAGTACTTC. It translates to CASSSVDSYEQYF. The variable domain in full, with the rest retrieved from reference TRBV11-2 and TRBJ2-7, is EAGVAQSPRYKIIEKRQSVAFWCNPISGHATLYWYQQILGQGPKLLIQFQNNGVVDDSQLPKDRFSAERLKGVDSTLKIQPAKLEDSAVYLCASSSVDSYEQYFGPGTRLTVT.

The chain carries TRBV5-4 and TRBJ1-2; a weak D match, TRBD1 (5 bases). Trimming removed 4 bases from V and 5 bases from J, with 6 bases in between. The CDR3 is 11 amino acids. CDR1 and CDR2 (germline): SGHNT, YYREEE (reference sequence). CDR3 in amino acids: CASSPGYGYTF. Here the CDR3 DNA reads TGTGCCAGCAGCCCAGGGTATGGCTACACCTTC.

This clone was counted a few times. This chain joins TRBV5-1 and TRBJ1-1; D uncertain. CDR1 SGHRS and CDR2 YFSETQ come from the germline V gene. V was cut by 4 bases and J by 1 base, with 8 bases left in between. This CDR3 spans 13 amino acids. CDR3 bases: TGCGCCAGCAGCACCTCGGGGAACACTGAAGCTTTCTTT. This codes for CASSTSGNTEAFF.